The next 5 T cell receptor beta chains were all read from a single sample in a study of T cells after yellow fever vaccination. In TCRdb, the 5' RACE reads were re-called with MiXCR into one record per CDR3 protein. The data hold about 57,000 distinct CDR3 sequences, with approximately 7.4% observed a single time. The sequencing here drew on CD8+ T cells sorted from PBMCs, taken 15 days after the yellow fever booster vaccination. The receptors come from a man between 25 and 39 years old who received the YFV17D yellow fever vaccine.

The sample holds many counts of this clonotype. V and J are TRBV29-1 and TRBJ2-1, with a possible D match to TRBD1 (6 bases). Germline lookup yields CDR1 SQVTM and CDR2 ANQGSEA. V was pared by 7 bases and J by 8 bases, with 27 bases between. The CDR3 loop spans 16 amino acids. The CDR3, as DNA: TGCAGCGCTAATGGGGGATTCCGCTGGGCAGGGGATGAGCAGTTCTTC. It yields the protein CSANGGFRWAGDEQFF.

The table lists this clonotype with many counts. The chain's CDR3 is CASKEGAEAFF. The DNA of the CDR3 is TGCGCCAGCAAAGAAGGGGCTGAAGCTTTCTTT. The V gene is TRBV5-1, the J gene TRBJ1-1; tentatively, D is TRBD1 (5 bases). The germline gives CDR1 SGHRS, CDR2 YFSETQ. The CDR3 length is 11 residues. The V end was cut by 6 bases, the J end by 6 bases, with 9 bases between. The full variable domain, with the rest looked up from reference TRBV5-1 and TRBJ1-1, is KAGVTQTPRYLIKTRGQQVTLSCSPISGHRSVSWYQQTPGQGLQFLFEYFSETQRNKGNFPGRFSGRQFSNSRSEMNVSTLELGDSALYLCASKEGAEAFFGQGTRLTVV.

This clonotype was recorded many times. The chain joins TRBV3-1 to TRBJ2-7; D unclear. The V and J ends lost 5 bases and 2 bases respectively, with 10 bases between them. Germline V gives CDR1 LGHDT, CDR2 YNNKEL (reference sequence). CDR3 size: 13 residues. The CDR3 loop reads CASSARPPYEQYF. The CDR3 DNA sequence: TGTGCCAGCAGCGCTCGACCGCCCTACGAGCAGTACTTC.

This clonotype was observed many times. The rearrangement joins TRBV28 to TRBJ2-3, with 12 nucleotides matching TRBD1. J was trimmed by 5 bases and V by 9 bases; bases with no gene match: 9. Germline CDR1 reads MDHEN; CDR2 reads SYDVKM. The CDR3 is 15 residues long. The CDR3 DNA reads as TGTGCCAGATGGGACAGGGGGCTTGGTGAAGATACGCAGTATTTT. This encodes CARWDRGLGEDTQYF.

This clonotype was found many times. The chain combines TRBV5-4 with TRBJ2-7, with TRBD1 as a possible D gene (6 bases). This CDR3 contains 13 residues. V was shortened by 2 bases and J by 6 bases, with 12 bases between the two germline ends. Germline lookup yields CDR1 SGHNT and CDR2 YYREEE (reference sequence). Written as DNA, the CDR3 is TGTGCCAGCAGCTTTTCACAGGGCCCCGAGCAGTACTTC. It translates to CASSFSQGPEQYF.